The 11 T cell receptor beta chains in this list originate from one sample, sequenced in a study of cytomegalovirus exposure and HLA in healthy donors. Assay: immunoSEQ multiplex PCR; the TCRdb copy retains only in-frame clones and omits some. The profile shows a few hundred thousand clones, 85% to 95% of them singletons. The sequenced material came from PBMCs. The receptor set was obtained from a woman between 18 and 30 years old in good health and CMV-seronegative.

V gene TRBV30 combines with J gene TRBJ1-3; D may be TRBD1 (5 bases). This CDR3 has 14 amino acids. The germline V and J ends were trimmed by 5 bases and 0 bases, with 11 bases remaining between them. Germline V gene data show CDR1 as GTSNPN and CDR2 as SVGIG (reference sequence). The CDR3: CAWRGIYSGNTIYF. CDR3 nucleotides: TGTGCCTGGCGGGGGATTTACTCTGGAAACACCATATATTTT.

The V call is TRBV5-1, the J call TRBJ2-5; D might be TRBD1 (6 bases). The CDR3 runs to 13 residues. Germline V lookup: CDR1 SGHRS, CDR2 YFSETQ. Trimming took 4 bases from V and 2 from J, leaving 9 bases between them. The CDR3 reads CASSIGQQETQYF. DNA for the CDR3: TGCGCCAGCAGCATAGGACAGCAAGAGACCCAGTACTTC.

The gene calls are TRBV7-8 and TRBJ1-5, with a tentative D call TRBD1 (6 bases). The CDR3 is 17 amino acids. The V gene lost 5 bases and the J gene lost 0 bases, with 17 bases spanning the gap. The V gene's germline CDR1 is SGHVS and CDR2 FQNEAQ. CDR3 protein: CASSPRGGVYSNQPQHF. The CDR3 nucleotides read TGTGCCAGCAGCCCCCGCGGGGGCGTTTATAGCAATCAGCCCCAGCATTTT.

The chain is built from TRBV18 and TRBJ2-5; maybe TRBD1 (6 bases). Germline V gives CDR1 KGHSH, CDR2 LQKENI. The CDR3 is 15 amino acids. V shed 3 bases and J shed 4 bases, with 15 bases lying between them. The CDR3 sequence is CASSPLTGLLETQYF. As DNA, the CDR3 is TGTGCCAGCTCACCCTTGACAGGACTTTTAGAGACCCAGTACTTC.

This clone came up a few times. J is TRBJ2-6 and V is TRBV30, with D perhaps matching TRBD1 (6 bases). The CDR3 is made up of 14 amino acids. Germline V CDR1 and CDR2: GTSNPN, SVGIG (reference sequence). With 4 bases removed from V and 2 bases from J, the gap between germline ends came to 9 bases. The CDR3 DNA is TGTGCCTGGAACAGGGTCCCTGGGGCCAACGTCCTGACTTTC. Its translation is CAWNRVPGANVLTF.

This clone was found a few times. CDR3 region: CASSDRFDTEAFF. In DNA form, the CDR3 reads TGCGCCAGCAGTGATCGGTTTGACACTGAAGCTTTCTTT. This chain joins TRBV10-2 and TRBJ1-1; no firm D call. This CDR3 contains 13 residues. V lost 3 bases to trimming and J lost 3 bases, with 8 bases between them. CDR1 and CDR2 from the germline V gene are WSHSY and SAAADI.

This clone has just one count. The V and J genes are TRBV11-1 and TRBJ2-1, with D tentatively TRBD1 (6 bases). This CDR3 has 15 residues. CDR1 is SGHAT and CDR2 is FQDESV in the germline V gene (reference sequence). Trimming took off 8 bases at V and 7 bases at J, with 21 bases between the two ends. The CDR3 is CASQQYSQGRNEQFF. The CDR3 bases are TGTGCCAGCCAGCAGTATTCACAGGGTAGGAATGAGCAGTTCTTC. Full variable domain (rest looked up from reference TRBV11-1 and TRBJ2-1): EAEVAQSPRYKITEKSQAVAFWCDPISGHATLYWYRQILGQGPELLVQFQDESVVDDSQLPKDRFSAERLKGVDSTLKIQPAELGDSAMYLCASQQYSQGRNEQFFGPGTRLTVL.

In nucleotides, the CDR3 is TGCAGTGCTAGAGCTTCAGATACGCAGTATTTT. This encodes CSARASDTQYF. The chain couples TRBV20-1 to TRBJ2-3; D gene ambiguous. Trimming shortened V by 1 base and J by 4 bases, and 3 bases separated the two germline ends. The CDR3 contains 11 residues. Germline V lookup: CDR1 DFQATT, CDR2 SNEGSKA (reference sequence).

This clone was observed once. This chain connects TRBV5-1 to TRBJ2-3; D perhaps matches TRBD2 (5 bases). The CDR3 is made up of 15 amino acids. Trimming removed 6 bases from V and 0 bases from J, with 14 bases in between. Germline CDR1 SGHRS, CDR2 YFSETQ. Here the CDR3 DNA reads TGCGCCAGCACTTACAGATCGGGGAGCACAGATACGCAGTATTTT. Translation gives CASTYRSGSTDTQYF.

The chain uses TRBV7-9 and TRBJ1-3; a possible D gene is TRBD1 (5 bases). With 0 bases removed from V and 0 bases from J, the gap between germline ends came to 9 bases. There are 16 residues in the CDR3. Germline loops: CDR1 SEHNR, CDR2 FQNEAQ (reference sequence). This CDR3 is CASSLATVTSGNTIYF. The CDR3 nucleotides are TGTGCCAGCAGCTTAGCGACAGTGACCTCTGGAAACACCATATATTTT.

The V and J genes are TRBV19 and TRBJ1-2; 7 bases line up with TRBD1. Unmatched junction bases numbered 3, after V lost 3 bases and J lost 2 bases. The CDR3 runs to 14 residues. Germline assignment: CDR1 LNHDA and CDR2 SQIVND (reference sequence). CDR3 nucleotides: TGTGCCAGTAGTATTACAGGGGCCAACTATGGCTACACCTTC. Translating it yields CASSITGANYGYTF.